This note documents a single TCR beta chain sequence. CDR1 is LGHNT, CDR2 FRNRAP, per germline. The length of the CDR3 is 15 residues. Trimming removed 4 bases from V and 5 bases from J; junction bases left unmatched: 11. The sample originates from a study of blood T cell repertoires in COVID-19. Study summary: COVID-19 samples collected from the United States, Italy and Spain covered acute and convalescent phases. The analysed material was cDNA or gDNA that came from T cells, B-cell-depleted T cells, or PBMCs.

The authors' processing: Using reference gene primer amplification, nucleated cell counts were estimated. Assay used: immunoSEQ multiplex PCR; TCRdb lists only in-frame clones, some missing. The DNA gave D and trimming, while V, J and clone size come from that table. The sample includes 200,000 to 250,000 clones, 80% of them seen just once. Participant-reported clinical history was the basis for cohort assignment. The receptor's source is a man in his thirties or forties with acute COVID-19. The sequenced sample was PBMCs or T cells enriched from blood (not recorded which). The V gene is TRBV12-5, the J gene TRBJ2-7; 7 bases map to TRBD1. Here the CDR3 DNA reads TGTGCTAGTGGTTGGACCCGGGACAGCAGGAACGAGCAGTACTTC. Amino acid sequence: CASGWTRDSRNEQYF. Full variable domain (rest looked up from reference TRBV12-5 and TRBJ2-7): DARVTQTPRHKVTEMGQEVTMRCQPILGHNTVFWYRQTMMQGLELLAYFRNRAPLDDSGMPKDRFSAEMPDATLATLKIQPSEPRDSAVYFCASGWTRDSRNEQYFGPGTRLTVT.